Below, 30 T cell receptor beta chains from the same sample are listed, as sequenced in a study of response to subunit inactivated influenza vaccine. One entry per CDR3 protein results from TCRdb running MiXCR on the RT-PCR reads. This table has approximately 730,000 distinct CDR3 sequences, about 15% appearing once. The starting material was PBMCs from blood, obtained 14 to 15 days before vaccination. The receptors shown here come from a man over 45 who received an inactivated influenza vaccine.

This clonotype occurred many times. CDR3 sequence: CSASPFSRAEQFF. In DNA form, the CDR3 reads TGCAGTGCTTCCCCTTTCAGCCGGGCTGAGCAGTTCTTC. The chain employs TRBV20-1 and TRBJ2-1, with D unclear. The CDR3 spans 13 residues. Germline CDR1 reads DFQATT; CDR2 reads SNEGSKA (reference sequence). The V end lost 5 bases, the J end lost 9 bases, and 17 bases lay between the germline ends.

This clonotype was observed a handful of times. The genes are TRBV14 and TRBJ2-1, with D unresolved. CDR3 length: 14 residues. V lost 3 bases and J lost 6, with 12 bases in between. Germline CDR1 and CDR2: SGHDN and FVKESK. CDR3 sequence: CASSQWITSNEQFF. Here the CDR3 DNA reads TGTGCCAGCAGCCAGTGGATTACGAGCAATGAGCAGTTCTTC.

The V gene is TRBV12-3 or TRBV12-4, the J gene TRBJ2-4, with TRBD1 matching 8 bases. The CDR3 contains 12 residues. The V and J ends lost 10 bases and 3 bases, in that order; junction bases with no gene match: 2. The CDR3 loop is CATGTGKNIQYF. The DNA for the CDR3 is TGTGCCACCGGGACAGGCAAAAACATTCAGTACTTC.

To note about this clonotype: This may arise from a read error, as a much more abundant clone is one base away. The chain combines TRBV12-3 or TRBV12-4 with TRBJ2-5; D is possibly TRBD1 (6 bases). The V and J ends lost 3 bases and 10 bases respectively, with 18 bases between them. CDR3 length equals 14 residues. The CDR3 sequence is CASSLSQGSRGQYF. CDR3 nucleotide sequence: TGTGCCAGCAGTTTGTCCCAGGGGTCCAGGGGCCAGTACTTC.

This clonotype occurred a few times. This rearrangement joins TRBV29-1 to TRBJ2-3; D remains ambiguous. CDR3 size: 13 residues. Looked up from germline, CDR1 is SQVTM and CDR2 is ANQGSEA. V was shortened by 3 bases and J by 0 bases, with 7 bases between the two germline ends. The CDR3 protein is CSVDDRSTDTQYF. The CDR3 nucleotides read TGCAGCGTTGATGACCGAAGCACAGATACGCAGTATTTT.

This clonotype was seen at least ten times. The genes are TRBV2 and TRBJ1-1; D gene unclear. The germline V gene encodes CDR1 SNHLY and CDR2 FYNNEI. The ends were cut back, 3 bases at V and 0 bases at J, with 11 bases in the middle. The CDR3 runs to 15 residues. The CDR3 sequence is CASSDKEMMNTEAFF. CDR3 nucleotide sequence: TGTGCCAGCAGTGATAAGGAGATGATGAACACTGAAGCTTTCTTT.

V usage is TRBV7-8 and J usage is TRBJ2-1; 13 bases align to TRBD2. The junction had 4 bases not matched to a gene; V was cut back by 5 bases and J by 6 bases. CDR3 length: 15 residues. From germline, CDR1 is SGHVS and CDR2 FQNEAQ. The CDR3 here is CASSHGTSGTNEQFF. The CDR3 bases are TGTGCCAGCAGCCATGGGACTAGCGGGACCAATGAGCAGTTCTTC.

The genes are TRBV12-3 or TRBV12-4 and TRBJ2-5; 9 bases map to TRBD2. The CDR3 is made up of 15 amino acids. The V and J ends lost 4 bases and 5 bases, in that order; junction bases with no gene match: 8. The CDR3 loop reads CASSSSGKNGETQYF. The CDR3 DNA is TGTGCCAGCAGTTCTAGCGGGAAAAACGGGGAGACCCAGTACTTC.

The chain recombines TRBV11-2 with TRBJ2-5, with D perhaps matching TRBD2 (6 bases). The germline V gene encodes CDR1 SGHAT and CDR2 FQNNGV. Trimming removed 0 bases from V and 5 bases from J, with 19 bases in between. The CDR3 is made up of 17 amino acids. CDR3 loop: CASSLEGPSDSLETQYF. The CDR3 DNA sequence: TGTGCCAGCAGCTTAGAAGGGCCTAGCGATTCTTTGGAGACCCAGTACTTC.

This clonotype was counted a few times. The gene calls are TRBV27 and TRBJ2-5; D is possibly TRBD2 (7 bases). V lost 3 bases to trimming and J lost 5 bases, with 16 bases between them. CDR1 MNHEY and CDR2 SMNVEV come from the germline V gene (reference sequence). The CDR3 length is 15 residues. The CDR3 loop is CASSLLPGGWETQYF. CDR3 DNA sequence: TGTGCCAGCAGTTTGCTGCCGGGGGGCTGGGAGACCCAGTACTTC.

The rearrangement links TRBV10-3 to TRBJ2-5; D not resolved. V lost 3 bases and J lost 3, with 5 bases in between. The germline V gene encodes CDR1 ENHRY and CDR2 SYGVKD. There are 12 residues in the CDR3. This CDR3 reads CAISDSKETQYF. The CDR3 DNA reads TGTGCCATCAGTGATAGTAAAGAGACCCAGTACTTC.

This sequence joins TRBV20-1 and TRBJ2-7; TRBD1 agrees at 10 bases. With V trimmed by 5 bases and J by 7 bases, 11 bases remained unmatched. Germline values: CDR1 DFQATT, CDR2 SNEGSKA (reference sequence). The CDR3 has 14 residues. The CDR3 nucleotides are TGCAGTGCTGGAGGGGGGACAGGGGTAGGTGAGCAGTACTTC. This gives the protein CSAGGGTGVGEQYF.

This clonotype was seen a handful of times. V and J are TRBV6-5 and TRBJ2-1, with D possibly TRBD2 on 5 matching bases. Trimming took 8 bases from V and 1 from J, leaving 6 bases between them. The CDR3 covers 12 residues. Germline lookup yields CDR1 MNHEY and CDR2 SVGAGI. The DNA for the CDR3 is TGTGCCAGCGGGAGATCCTACAATGAGCAGTTCTTC. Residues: CASGRSYNEQFF.

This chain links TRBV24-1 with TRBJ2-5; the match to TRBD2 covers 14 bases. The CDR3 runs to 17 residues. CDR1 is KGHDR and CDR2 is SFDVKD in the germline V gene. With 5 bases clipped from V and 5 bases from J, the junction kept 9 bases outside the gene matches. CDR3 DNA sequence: TGTGCCACCAGTGGGCCCGGGACTAGCGGGAGTAGGGAGACCCAGTACTTC. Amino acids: CATSGPGTSGSRETQYF.

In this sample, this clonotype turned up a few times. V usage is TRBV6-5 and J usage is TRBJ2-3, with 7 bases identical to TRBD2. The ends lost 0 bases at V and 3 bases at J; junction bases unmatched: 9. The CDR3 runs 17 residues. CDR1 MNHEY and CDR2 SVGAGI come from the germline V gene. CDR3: CASSYSLSGGITDTQYF. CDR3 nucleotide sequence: TGTGCCAGCAGTTACTCCCTTTCGGGGGGAATTACAGATACGCAGTATTTT.

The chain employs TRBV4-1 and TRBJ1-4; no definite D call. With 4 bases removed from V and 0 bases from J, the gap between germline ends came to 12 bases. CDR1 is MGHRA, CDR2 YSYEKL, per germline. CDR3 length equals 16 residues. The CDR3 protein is CASSLPPGSTNEKLFF. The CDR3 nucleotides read TGCGCCAGCAGCCTCCCACCGGGATCAACTAATGAAAAACTGTTTTTT.

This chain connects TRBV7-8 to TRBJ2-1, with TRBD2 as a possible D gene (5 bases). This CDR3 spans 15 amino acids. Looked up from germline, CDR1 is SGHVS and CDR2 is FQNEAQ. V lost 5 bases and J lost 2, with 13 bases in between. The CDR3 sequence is CASSDRTLTYNEQFF. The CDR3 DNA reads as TGTGCCAGCAGCGACCGGACTCTCACCTACAATGAGCAGTTCTTC.

The CDR3 DNA reads TGTGCCACGGGGACCGGCTACAATGAGCAGTTCTTC. It specifies CATGTGYNEQFF. The chain links TRBV6-1 to TRBJ2-1, with D possibly called TRBD1 or TRBD2 (5 bases each). The CDR3 sequence is 12 residues long. Trimming removed 10 bases at V and 3 bases at J, with 10 bases between. Germline V lookup: CDR1 MNHNS, CDR2 SASEGT.

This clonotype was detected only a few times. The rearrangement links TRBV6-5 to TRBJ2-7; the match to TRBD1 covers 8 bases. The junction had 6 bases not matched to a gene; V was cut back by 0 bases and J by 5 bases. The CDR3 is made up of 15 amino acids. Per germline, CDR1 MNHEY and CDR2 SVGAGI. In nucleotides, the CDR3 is TGTGCCAGCAGTTACTCTCCCAGGGGGCTCAACGAGCAGTACTTC. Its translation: CASSYSPRGLNEQYF.

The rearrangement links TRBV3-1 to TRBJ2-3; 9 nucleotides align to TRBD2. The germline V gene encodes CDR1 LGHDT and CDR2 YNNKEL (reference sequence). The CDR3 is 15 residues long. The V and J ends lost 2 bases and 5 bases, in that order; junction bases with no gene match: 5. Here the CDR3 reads CASSQLAGGRDTQYF. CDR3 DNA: TGTGCCAGCAGCCAATTGGCGGGGGGGAGAGATACGCAGTATTTT.

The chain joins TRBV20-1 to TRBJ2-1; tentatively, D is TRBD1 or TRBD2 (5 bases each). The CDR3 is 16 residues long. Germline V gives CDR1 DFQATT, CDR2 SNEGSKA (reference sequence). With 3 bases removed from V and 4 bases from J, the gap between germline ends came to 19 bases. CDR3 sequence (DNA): TGCAGTGCTAGGACCACCTGGGGGATAGAATACAATGAGCAGTTCTTC. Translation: CSARTTWGIEYNEQFF.

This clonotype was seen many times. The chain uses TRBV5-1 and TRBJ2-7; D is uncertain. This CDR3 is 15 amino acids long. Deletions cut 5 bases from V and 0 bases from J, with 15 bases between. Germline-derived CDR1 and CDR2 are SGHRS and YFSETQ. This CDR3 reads CASRPSDGNSYEQYF. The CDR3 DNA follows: TGCGCCAGCAGACCATCGGACGGTAACTCCTACGAGCAGTACTTC. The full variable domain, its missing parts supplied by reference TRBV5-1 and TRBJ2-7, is KAGVTQTPRYLIKTRGQQVTLSCSPISGHRSVSWYQQTPGQGLQFLFEYFSETQRNKGNFPGRFSGRQFSNSRSEMNVSTLELGDSALYLCASRPSDGNSYEQYFGPGTRLTVT.

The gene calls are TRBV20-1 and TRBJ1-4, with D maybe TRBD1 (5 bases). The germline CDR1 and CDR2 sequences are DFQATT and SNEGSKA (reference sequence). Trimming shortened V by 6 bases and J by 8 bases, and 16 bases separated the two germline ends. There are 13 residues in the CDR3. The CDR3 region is CSAAWGGREKLFF. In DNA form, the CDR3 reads TGCAGTGCCGCATGGGGCGGGAGGGAAAAACTGTTTTTT.

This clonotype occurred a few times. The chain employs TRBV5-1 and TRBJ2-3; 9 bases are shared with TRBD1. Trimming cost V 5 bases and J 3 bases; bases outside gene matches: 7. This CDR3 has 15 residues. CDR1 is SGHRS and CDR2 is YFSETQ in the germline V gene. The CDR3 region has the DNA TGCGCCAGCAGGCCTTGGACAGGGGTAACAGATACGCAGTATTTT. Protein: CASRPWTGVTDTQYF.

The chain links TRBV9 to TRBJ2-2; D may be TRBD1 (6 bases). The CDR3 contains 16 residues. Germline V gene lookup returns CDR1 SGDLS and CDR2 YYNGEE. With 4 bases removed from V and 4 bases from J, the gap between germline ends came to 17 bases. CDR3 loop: CASSPTSGVGTGELFF. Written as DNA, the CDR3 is TGTGCCAGCAGCCCGACGTCAGGGGTTGGCACCGGGGAGCTGTTTTTT.

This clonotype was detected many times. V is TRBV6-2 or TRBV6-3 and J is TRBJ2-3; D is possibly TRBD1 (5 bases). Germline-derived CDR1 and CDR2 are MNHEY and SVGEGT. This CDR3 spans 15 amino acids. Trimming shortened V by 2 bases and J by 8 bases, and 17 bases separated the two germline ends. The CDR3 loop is CASSYPDIPLSTQYF. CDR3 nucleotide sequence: TGTGCCAGCAGTTACCCGGACATCCCTCTTTCTACGCAGTATTTT.

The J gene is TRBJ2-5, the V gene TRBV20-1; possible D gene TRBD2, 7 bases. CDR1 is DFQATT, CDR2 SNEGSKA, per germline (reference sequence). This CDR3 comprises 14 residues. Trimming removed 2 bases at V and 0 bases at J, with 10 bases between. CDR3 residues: CSARRGGYQETQYF. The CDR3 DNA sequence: TGCAGTGCTAGACGCGGGGGCTACCAAGAGACCCAGTACTTC.

The CDR3 loop is CASSLDRGTYEQYF. CDR3 nucleotide sequence: TGTGCCAGCAGCTTAGACAGGGGAACCTACGAGCAGTACTTC. The J gene is TRBJ2-7, the V gene TRBV7-2, with 7 bases fitting TRBD1. The CDR3 has 14 amino acids. Germline CDR1 SGHTA, CDR2 FQGNSA. With V trimmed by 1 base and J by 2 bases, 2 bases remained unmatched.

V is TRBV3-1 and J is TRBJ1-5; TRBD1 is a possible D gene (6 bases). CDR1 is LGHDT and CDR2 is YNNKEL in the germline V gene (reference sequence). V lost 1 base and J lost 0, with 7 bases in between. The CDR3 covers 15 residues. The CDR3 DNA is TGTGCCAGCAGCCAAGCAGGGGTTAGCAATCAGCCCCAGCATTTT. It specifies CASSQAGVSNQPQHF.

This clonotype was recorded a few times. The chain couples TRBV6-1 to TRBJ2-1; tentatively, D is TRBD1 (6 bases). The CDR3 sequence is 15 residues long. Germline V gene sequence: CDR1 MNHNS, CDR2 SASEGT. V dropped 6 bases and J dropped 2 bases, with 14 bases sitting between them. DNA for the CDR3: TGTGCCAGCAGCCAACAGACAGGAGCCTACAATGAGCAGTTCTTC. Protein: CASSQQTGAYNEQFF.